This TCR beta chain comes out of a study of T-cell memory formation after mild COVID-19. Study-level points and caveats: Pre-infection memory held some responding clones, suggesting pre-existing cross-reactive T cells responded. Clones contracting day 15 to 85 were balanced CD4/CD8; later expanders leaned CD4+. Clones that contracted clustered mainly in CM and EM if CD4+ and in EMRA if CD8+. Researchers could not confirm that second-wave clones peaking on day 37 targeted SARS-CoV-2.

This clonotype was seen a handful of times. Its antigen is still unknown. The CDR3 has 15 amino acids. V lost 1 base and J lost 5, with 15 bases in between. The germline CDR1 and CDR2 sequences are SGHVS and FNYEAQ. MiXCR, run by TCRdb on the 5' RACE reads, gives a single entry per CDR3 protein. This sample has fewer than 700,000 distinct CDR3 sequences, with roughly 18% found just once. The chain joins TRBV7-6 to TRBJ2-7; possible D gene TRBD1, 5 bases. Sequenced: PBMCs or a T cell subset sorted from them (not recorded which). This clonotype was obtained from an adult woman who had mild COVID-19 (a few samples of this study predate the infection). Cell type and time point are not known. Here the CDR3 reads CASSLGSGSLDEQYF. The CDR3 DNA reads TGTGCCAGCAGCTTAGGTTCAGGGTCCTTGGACGAGCAGTACTTC. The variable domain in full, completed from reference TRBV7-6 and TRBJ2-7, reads GAGVSQSPRYKVTKRGQDVALRCDPISGHVSLYWYRQALGQGPEFLTYFNYEAQQDKSGLPNDRFSAERPEGSISTLTIQRTEQRDSAMYRCASSLGSGSLDEQYFGPGTRLTVT.